This T cell receptor (beta chain) was profiled in a study of cytomegalovirus exposure and HLA in healthy donors. Amplification used 60 Vbeta primers and 13 Jbeta primers. Produced via immunoSEQ multiplex PCR; TCRdb's table is partial and in-frame only. The top ten hold over 8.5% of the sample, which has about 70,000 clones, about 74% seen once. The sequence derives from a woman aged 55-75 years in good health and CMV-seropositive. Sequencing was carried out using PBMCs.

The CDR3, as DNA: TGTGCCAGCAGTGTAGTTGGCACTGAAGCTTTCTTT. Encoded protein: CASSVVGTEAFF. The V and J genes are TRBV6-1 and TRBJ1-1; the D is unclear. Trimming removed 4 bases from V and 4 bases from J, with 7 bases in between. Germline CDR1 and CDR2: MNHNS and SASEGT. The CDR3 consists of 12 residues.